These 9 T cell receptor beta chains were sequenced from one sample in a study of vaccination effects on CD4 cells after COVID-19. Before sequencing took place, the ViraFEST assay used viral peptide pools to expand antigen-specific CD4+ T cells. Once cultured for nine to ten days, the cells underwent separation to obtain CD4+ T cells. Sequencing was performed with immunoSEQ multiplex PCR; in TCRdb, only in-frame clones are kept and a portion is missing. This sample yields tens of thousands of clones, of which 70% are seen a single time; around 16% belongs to the top ten. Their specific antigens are unknown. This specimen was CD4+ T cells from PBMCs cultured with HCoV-229E spike peptides, taken before COVID-19 vaccination. These receptors originate from a human donor who received a COVID-19 vaccine.

The chain recombines TRBV19 with TRBJ2-5; D is possibly TRBD1 (5 bases). Germline values: CDR1 LNHDA, CDR2 SQIVND (reference sequence). Trimming left V 3 bases short and J 5 bases short, with 16 bases between. The CDR3 runs to 15 residues. In nucleotides, the CDR3 is TGTGCCAGTAGTATCTCAGGGTCACGTCGCGAGACCCAGTACTTC. Protein: CASSISGSRRETQYF.

V is TRBV19 and J is TRBJ2-3, with 11 bases lining up with TRBD2. The V gene end was trimmed by 2 bases and the J gene end by 5 bases; junction bases not matched to a gene: 6. The length of the CDR3 is 16 residues. Per the germline V gene, CDR1 is LNHDA and CDR2 is SQIVND (reference sequence). The CDR3 reads CASSISLAGGGDTQYF. The CDR3 region has the DNA TGTGCCAGTAGTATATCCTTAGCGGGAGGGGGAGATACGCAGTATTTT. The complete variable domain, with remaining parts taken from reference TRBV19 and TRBJ2-3, reads DGGITQSPKYLFRKEGQNVTLSCEQNLNHDAMYWYRQDPGQGLRLIYYSQIVNDFQKGDIAEGYSVSREKKESFPLTVTSAQKNPTAFYLCASSISLAGGGDTQYFGPGTRLTVL.

This clone has a handful of counts. The J gene is TRBJ1-2, the V gene TRBV29-1; 9 bases match TRBD1. The junction had 6 bases not matched to a gene; V was cut back by 6 bases and J by 4 bases. Germline V lookup: CDR1 SQVTM, CDR2 ANQGSEA. CDR3 length equals 13 residues. CDR3 in amino acids: CSVGGGQGYGYTF. CDR3 sequence (DNA): TGCAGCGTGGGGGGGGGACAGGGCTATGGCTACACCTTC.

This rearrangement joins TRBV5-4 to TRBJ1-5, with D possibly matching TRBD1 (6 bases). Trimming removed 4 bases from V and 6 bases from J, with 17 bases in between. Germline V gene sequence: CDR1 SGHNT, CDR2 YYREEE (reference sequence). CDR3 size: 15 residues. CDR3 amino acids: CASSPDPGAFQPQHF. DNA of the CDR3: TGTGCCAGCAGCCCGGATCCAGGGGCGTTTCAGCCCCAGCATTTT.

J is TRBJ1-2 and V is TRBV18; 7 positions agree with TRBD1. The V and J ends lost 3 bases and 4 bases, in that order; junction bases with no gene match: 8. Germline V gene lookup returns CDR1 KGHSH and CDR2 LQKENI. This CDR3 is 15 amino acids long. The CDR3, as DNA: TGTGCCAGCTCACCCCGACAGGGCGATCCCTATGGCTACACCTTC. It specifies CASSPRQGDPYGYTF.

This clone was picked up a small number of times. In DNA, the CDR3 is TGCGCCAGCAGCTTTAACGCTATCAGCTCCTACGAGCAGTACTTC. Encoded protein: CASSFNAISSYEQYF. The chain has TRBV5-1 and TRBJ2-7; no firm D call. The germline V gene encodes CDR1 SGHRS and CDR2 YFSETQ. The CDR3 extends over 15 amino acids. Trimming left V 2 bases short and J 0 bases short, with 12 bases between.

The chain couples TRBV11-2 to TRBJ2-2, with 12 nucleotides matching TRBD2. CDR1 and CDR2 (germline): SGHAT, FQNNGV. J lost 8 bases, V lost 0 bases, and 10 bases had no gene match. There are 18 residues in the CDR3. The CDR3 here is CASSLDMGTSGRSGELFF. The CDR3 nucleotides read TGTGCCAGCAGCTTAGATATGGGAACTAGCGGGAGGTCGGGGGAGCTGTTTTTT.

CDR3 protein: CASSRRGEAFF. The CDR3 DNA sequence: TGTGCCAGCAGCCGGAGGGGTGAAGCTTTCTTT. The V call is TRBV2, the J call TRBJ1-1, with D tentatively TRBD1 (5 bases). V was cut by 6 bases and J by 7 bases, with 9 bases left in between. The CDR3 loop spans 11 amino acids. Germline values: CDR1 SNHLY, CDR2 FYNNEI.

This clone rates as hyperexpanded. The rearrangement uses TRBV3-1 (or the pseudogene TRBV3-2) and TRBJ2-7; TRBD1 agrees at 8 bases. This CDR3 spans 14 amino acids. V lost 5 bases and J lost 6; bases outside the gene matches: 9. CDR1 is LGHDT and CDR2 is YNNKEL in the germline V gene (reference sequence). DNA for the CDR3: TGTGCCAGCAGCGTTACCAGGGGGCGAGGCGAGCAGTACTTC. The encoded protein is CASSVTRGRGEQYF.